This TCR beta chain was recovered during a study of cytomegalovirus exposure and HLA in healthy donors. Turning to this clone: Its matching antigen is unknown.

Researchers ran the PCR with 60 Vbeta and 13 Jbeta primers. TCRdb's table, derived via immunoSEQ multiplex PCR, lists solely in-frame clones and lacks some. There are under 200,000 clones in the sample; around 77% occur only once, and 2.4% lies in the top ten. Study results and limitations: Donors were assumed by presence/absence analyses to have roughly uniform sequencing depth. An analysis that came later showed most CMV-associated TCR beta chains appearing HLA-restricted.

The CDR3 totals 14 residues. J gave up 2 bases and V 4 bases, and 4 bases lay outside the gene matches. In germline, CDR1 is GTSNPN, CDR2 SVGIG (reference sequence). The source of this sequence is a man aged 60 to 69 in good health and CMV-seronegative. Sequenced sample: PBMCs. The chain carries TRBV30 and TRBJ2-7, with 11 positions matching TRBD1. In DNA form, the CDR3 reads TGTGCCTGGAACAGGGACAGGGGGACCTACGAGCAGTACTTC. This gives the protein CAWNRDRGTYEQYF.